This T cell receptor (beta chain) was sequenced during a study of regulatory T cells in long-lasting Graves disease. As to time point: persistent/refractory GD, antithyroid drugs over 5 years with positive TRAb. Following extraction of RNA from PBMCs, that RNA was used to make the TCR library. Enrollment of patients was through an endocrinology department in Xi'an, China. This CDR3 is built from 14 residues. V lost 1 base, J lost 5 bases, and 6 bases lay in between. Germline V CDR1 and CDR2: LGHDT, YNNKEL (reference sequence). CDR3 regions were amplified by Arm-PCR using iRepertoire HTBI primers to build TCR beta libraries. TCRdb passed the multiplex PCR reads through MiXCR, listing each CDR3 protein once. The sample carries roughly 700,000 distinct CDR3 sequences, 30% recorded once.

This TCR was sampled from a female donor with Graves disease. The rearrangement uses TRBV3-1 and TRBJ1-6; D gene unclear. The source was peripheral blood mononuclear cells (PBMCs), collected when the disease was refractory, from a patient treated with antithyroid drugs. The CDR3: CASSQGPDNSPLHF. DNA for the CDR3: TGTGCCAGCAGCCAAGGACCGGATAATTCACCCCTCCACTTT.